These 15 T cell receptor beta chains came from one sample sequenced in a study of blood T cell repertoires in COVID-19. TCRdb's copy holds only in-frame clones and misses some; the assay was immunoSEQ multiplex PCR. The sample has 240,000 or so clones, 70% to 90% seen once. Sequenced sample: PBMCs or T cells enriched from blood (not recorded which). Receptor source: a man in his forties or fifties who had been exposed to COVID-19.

CDR3 sequence: CASSATGSFEQYV. The CDR3 coding sequence is TGCGCCAGCAGCGCGACAGGGTCCTTCGAGCAGTACGTC. V and J are TRBV5-1 and TRBJ2-7; 7 nucleotides line up with TRBD1. Germline V gene lookup returns CDR1 SGHRS and CDR2 YFSETQ. CDR3 length: 13 residues.

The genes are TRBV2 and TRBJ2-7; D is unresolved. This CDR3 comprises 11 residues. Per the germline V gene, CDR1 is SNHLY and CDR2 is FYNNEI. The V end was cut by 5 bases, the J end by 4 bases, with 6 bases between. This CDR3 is CASSREYEQYV. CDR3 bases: TGTGCCAGCAGTAGAGAGTACGAGCAGTACGTC.

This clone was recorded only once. The CDR3 region has the DNA TGTGCCAGTAGTCCCCTGGCAGGGGCCGGCACAGATACGCAGTATTTT. Its translation is CASSPLAGAGTDTQYF. This rearrangement joins TRBV19 to TRBJ2-3; D is possibly TRBD1 (6 bases). Trimming removed 5 bases from V and 1 base from J, with 16 bases in between. The V gene's germline CDR1 is LNHDA and CDR2 SQIVND (reference sequence). The CDR3 is made up of 16 amino acids.

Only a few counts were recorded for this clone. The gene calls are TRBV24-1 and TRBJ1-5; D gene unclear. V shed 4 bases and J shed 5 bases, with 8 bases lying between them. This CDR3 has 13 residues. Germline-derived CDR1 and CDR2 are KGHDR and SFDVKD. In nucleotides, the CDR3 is TGTGCCACCAGTGAGGAGGAATATCAGCCCCAGCATTTT. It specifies CATSEEEYQPQHF.

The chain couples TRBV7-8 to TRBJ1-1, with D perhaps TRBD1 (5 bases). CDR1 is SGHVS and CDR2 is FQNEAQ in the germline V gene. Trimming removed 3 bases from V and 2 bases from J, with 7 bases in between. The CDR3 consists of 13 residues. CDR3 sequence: CASSFRGNTEAFF. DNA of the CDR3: TGTGCCAGCAGCTTTAGGGGAAACACTGAAGCTTTCTTT. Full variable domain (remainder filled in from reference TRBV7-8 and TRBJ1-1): GAGVSQSPRYKVAKRGQDVALRCDPISGHVSLFWYQQALGQGPEFLTYFQNEAQLDKSGLPSDRFFAERPEGSVSTLKIQRTQQEDSAVYLCASSFRGNTEAFFGQGTRLTVV.

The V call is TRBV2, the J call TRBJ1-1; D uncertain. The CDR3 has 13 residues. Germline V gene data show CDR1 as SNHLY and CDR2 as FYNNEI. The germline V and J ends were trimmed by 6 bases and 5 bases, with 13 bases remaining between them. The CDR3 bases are TGTGCCAGCAGATTGCAGCCGGGAACTGAAGCTTTCTTT. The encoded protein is CASRLQPGTEAFF.

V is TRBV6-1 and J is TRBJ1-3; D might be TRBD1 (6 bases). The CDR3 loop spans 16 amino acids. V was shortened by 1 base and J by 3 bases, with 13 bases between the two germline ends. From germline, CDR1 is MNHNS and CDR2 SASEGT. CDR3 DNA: TGTGCCAGCAGTGAAGTGGGGGGGCTCGGTGGAAACACCATATATTTT. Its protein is CASSEVGGLGGNTIYF.

The CDR3 DNA follows: TGTGCCAGCAGCGTTAACCCCCACAGGGGTCTAGGGGAGCTGTTTTTT. It is translated as CASSVNPHRGLGELFF. The gene calls are TRBV9 and TRBJ2-2; 7 bases match TRBD1. Germline CDR1 and CDR2: SGDLS and YYNGEE. The CDR3 runs 16 residues. V shed 2 bases, J shed 8 bases, and the junction held 12 bases outside the gene matches.

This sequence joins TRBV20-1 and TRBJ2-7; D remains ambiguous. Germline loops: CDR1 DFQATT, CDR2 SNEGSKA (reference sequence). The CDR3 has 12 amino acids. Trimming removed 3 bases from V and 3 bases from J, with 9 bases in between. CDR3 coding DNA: TGCAGTGCTAGTCGAGGTGTCTACGAGCAGTACGTC. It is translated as CSASRGVYEQYV.

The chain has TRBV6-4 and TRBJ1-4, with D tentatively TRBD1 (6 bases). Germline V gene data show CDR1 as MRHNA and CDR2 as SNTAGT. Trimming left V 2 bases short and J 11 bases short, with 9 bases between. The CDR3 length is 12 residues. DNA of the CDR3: TGTGCCAGCAGTGACAGGGGGGGGAAACTGTTTTTT. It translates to CASSDRGGKLFF.

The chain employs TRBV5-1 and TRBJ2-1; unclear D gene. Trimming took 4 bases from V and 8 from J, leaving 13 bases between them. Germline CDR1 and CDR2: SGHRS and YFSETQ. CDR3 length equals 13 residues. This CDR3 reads CASSPPGSYEQFF. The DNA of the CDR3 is TGCGCCAGCAGCCCGCCCGGGTCTTATGAGCAGTTCTTC.

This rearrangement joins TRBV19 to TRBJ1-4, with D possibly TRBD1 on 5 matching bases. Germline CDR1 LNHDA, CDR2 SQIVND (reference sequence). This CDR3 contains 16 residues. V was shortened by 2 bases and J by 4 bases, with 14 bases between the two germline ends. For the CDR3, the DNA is TGTGCCAGTAGTATAATAAGGGGATCGGGTAATGAAAAACTGTTTTTT. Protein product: CASSIIRGSGNEKLFF.

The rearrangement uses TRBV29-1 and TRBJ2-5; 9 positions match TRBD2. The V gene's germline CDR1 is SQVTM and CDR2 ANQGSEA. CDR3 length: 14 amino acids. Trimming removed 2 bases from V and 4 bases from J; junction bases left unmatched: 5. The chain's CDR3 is CSVESSGRTETQYF. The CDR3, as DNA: TGCAGCGTTGAAAGTAGCGGGAGAACAGAGACCCAGTACTTC.

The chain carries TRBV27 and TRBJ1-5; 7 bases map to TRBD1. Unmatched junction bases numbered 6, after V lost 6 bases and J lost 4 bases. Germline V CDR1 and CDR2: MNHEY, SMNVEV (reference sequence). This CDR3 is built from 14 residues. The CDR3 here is CASRAPGQNQPQHF. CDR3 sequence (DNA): TGTGCCAGCAGGGCACCGGGACAGAATCAGCCCCAGCATTTT.

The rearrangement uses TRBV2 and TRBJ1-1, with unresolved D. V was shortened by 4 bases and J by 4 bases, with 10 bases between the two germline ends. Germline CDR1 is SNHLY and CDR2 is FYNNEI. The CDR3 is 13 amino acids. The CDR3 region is CASSVFTGTEAFF. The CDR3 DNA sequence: TGTGCCAGCAGTGTTTTTACGGGCACTGAAGCTTTCTTT.